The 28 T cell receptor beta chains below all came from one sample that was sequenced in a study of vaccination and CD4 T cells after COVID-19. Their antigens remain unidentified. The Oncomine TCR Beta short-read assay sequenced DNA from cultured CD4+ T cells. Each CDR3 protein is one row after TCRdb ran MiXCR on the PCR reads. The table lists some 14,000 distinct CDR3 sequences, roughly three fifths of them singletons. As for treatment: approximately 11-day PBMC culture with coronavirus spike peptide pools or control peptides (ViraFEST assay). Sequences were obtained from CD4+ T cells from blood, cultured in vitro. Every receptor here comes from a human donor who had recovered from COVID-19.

The CDR3 loop is CSATAYSGYTF. CDR3 nucleotide sequence: TGCAGTGCGACAGCTTACTCTGGCTACACCTTC. The rearrangement links TRBV20-1 to TRBJ1-2; D is perhaps TRBD1 (5 bases). Trimming cost V 6 bases and J 7 bases, with 12 bases left between them. Germline CDR1 is DFQATT and CDR2 is SNEGSKA (reference sequence). This CDR3 has 11 residues.

As DNA, the CDR3 is TGTGCCAGCAGTGAAGAAGTGACAGCGTATAATTCACCCCTCCACTTT. Translating gives CASSEEVTAYNSPLHF. The chain recombines TRBV6-1 with TRBJ1-6; tentative D call: TRBD1 (5 bases). The ends were cut back, 1 base at V and 4 bases at J, with 11 bases in the middle. Germline CDR1 reads MNHNS; CDR2 reads SASEGT. The CDR3 spans 16 residues.

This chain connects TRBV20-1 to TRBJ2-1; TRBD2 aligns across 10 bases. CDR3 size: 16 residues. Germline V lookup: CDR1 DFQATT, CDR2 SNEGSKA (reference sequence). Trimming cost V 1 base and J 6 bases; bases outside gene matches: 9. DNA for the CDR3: TGCAGTGCTAGAGTGGTCGGAGCGGGGGGGGGCAATGAGCAGTTCTTC. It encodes CSARVVGAGGGNEQFF.

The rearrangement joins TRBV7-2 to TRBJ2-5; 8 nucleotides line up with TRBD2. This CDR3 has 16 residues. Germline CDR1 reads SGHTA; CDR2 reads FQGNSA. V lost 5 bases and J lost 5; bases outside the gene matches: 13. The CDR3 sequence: CASSVQRFGGGETQYF. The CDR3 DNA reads TGTGCCAGCAGCGTACAACGATTCGGCGGGGGGGAGACCCAGTACTTC. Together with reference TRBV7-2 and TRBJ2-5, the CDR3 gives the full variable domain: GAGVSQSPSNKVTEKGKDVELRCDPISGHTALYWYRQSLGQGLEFLIYFQGNSAPDKSGLPSDRFSAERTGGSVSTLTIQRTQQEDSAVYLCASSVQRFGGGETQYFGPGTRLLVL.

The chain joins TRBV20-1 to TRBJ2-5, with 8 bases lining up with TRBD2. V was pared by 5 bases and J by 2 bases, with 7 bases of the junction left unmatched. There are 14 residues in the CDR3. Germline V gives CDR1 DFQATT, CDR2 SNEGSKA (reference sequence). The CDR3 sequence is CSARGLAPQETQYF. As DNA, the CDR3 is TGCAGTGCTCGAGGACTAGCCCCTCAAGAGACCCAGTACTTC.

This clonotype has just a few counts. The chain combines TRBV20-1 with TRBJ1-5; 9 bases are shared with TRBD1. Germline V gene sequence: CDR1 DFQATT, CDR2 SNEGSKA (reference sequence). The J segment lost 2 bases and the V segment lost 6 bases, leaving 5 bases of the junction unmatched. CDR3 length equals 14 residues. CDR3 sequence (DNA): TGCAGTGCCCCGACAGGGGGAGGCAATCAGCCCCAGCATTTT. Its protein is CSAPTGGGNQPQHF.

CDR3 DNA: TGTGCCAGCAGTTTAAGTGGCGGCGGAAACACCATATATTTT. Protein product: CASSLSGGGNTIYF. V usage is TRBV28 and J usage is TRBJ1-3; D ambiguous. CDR1 and CDR2 (germline): MDHEN, SYDVKM. V lost 2 bases and J lost 4, with 9 bases in between. The CDR3 is 14 amino acids.

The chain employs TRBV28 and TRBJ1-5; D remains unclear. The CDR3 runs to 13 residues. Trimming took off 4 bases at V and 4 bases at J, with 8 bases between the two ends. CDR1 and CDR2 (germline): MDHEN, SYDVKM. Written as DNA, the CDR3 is TGTGCCAGCAGTTCCCCGCCAAATCAGCCCCAGCATTTT. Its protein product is CASSSPPNQPQHF.

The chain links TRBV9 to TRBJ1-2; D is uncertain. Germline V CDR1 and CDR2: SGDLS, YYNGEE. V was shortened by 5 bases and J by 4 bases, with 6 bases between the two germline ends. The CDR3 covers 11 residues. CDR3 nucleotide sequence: TGTGCCAGCAGTGCTCTCTATGGCTACACCTTC. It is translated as CASSALYGYTF.

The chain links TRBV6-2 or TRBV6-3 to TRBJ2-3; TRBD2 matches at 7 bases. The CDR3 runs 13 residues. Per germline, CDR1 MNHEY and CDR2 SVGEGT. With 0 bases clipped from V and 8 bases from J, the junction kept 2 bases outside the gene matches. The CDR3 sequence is CASSYSTSSTQYF. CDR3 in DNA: TGTGCCAGCAGTTACTCGACTAGCAGTACGCAGTATTTT.

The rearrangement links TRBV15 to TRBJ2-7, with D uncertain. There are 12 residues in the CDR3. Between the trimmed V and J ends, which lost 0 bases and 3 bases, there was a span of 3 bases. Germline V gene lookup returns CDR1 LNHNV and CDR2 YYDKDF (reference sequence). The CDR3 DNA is TGTGCCACCAGCAGAGACGGCTACGAGCAGTACTTC. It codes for CATSRDGYEQYF.

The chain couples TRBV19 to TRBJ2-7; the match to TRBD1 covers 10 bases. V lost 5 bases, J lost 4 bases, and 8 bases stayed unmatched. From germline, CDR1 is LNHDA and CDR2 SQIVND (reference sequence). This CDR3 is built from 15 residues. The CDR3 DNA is TGTGCCAGTAGTTCCCCGGGACAGGGGAAATACGAGCAGTACTTC. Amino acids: CASSSPGQGKYEQYF.

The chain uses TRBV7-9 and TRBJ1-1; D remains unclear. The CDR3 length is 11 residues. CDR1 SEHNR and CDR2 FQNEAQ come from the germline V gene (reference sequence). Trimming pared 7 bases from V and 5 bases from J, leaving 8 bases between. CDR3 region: CASTVTTEAFF. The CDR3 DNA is TGTGCCAGCACCGTGACAACTGAAGCTTTCTTT.

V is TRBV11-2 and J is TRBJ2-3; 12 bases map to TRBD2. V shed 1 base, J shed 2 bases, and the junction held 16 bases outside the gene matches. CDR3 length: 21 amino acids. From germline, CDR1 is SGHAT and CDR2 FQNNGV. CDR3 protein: CASSLARGSLAGGRFTDTQYF. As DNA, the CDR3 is TGTGCCAGCAGCTTAGCTAGGGGGTCTCTAGCGGGAGGGAGGTTCACAGATACGCAGTATTTT. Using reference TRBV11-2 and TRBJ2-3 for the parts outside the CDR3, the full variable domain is EAGVAQSPRYKIIEKRQSVAFWCNPISGHATLYWYQQILGQGPKLLIQFQNNGVVDDSQLPKDRFSAERLKGVDSTLKIQPAKLEDSAVYLCASSLARGSLAGGRFTDTQYFGPGTRLTVL.

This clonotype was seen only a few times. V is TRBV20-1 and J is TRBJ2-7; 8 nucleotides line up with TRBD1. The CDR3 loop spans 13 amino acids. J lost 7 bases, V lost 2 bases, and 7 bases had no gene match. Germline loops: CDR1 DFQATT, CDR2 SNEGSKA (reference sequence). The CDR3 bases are TGCAGTGCTAGAAGTCAGGGGGCGGGAGAGCAGTACTTC. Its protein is CSARSQGAGEQYF.

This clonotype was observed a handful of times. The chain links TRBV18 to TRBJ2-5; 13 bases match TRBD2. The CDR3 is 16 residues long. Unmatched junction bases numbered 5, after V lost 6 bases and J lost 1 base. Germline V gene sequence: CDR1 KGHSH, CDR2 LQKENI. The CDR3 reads CASSSGTSGTQETQYF. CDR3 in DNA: TGTGCCAGCTCGTCGGGGACTAGCGGGACCCAAGAGACCCAGTACTTC.

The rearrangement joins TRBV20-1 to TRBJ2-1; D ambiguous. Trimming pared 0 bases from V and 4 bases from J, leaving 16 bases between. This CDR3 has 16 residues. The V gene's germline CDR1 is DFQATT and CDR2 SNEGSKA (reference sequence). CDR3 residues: CSARDSRQLGYNEQFF. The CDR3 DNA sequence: TGCAGTGCTAGAGATAGTAGGCAGTTAGGATACAATGAGCAGTTCTTC.

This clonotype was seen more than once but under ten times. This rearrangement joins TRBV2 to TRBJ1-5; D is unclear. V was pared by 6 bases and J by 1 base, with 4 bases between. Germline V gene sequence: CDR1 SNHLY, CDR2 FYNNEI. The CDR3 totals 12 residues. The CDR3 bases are TGTGCCAGCAGGGACAGCAATCAGCCCCAGCATTTT. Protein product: CASRDSNQPQHF.

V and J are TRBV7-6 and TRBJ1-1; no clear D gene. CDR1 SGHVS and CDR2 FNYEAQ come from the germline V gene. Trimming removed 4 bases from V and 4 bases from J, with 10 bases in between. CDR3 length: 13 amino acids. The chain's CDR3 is CASSSEVFTEAFF. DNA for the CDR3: TGTGCCAGCAGCTCTGAGGTATTCACTGAAGCTTTCTTT.

The CDR3 reads CASSDRFTRGSNQPQHF. For the CDR3, the DNA is TGTGCCAGCAGTGACAGGTTTACTCGGGGTAGCAATCAGCCCCAGCATTTT. V and J are TRBV6-1 and TRBJ1-5, with unresolved D. The CDR3 covers 17 residues. V lost 3 bases and J 0 bases, leaving 15 bases between the germline ends. Germline CDR1 and CDR2: MNHNS and SASEGT.

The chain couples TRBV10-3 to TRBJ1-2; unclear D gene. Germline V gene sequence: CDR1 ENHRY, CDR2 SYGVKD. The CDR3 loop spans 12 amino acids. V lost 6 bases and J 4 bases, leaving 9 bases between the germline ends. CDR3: CAISGLRYGYTF. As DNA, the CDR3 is TGTGCCATCAGCGGACTGCGCTATGGCTACACCTTC.

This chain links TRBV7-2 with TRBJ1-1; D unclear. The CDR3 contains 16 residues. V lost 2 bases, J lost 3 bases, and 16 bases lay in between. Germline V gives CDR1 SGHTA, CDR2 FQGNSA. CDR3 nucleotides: TGTGCCAGCAGCTTATTTTGGGGTATTCGAGACACTGAAGCTTTCTTT. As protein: CASSLFWGIRDTEAFF.

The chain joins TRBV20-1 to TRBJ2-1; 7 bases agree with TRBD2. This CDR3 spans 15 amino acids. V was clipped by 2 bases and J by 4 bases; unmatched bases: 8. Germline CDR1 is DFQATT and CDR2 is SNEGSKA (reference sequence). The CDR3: CSARLGRTGYNEQFF. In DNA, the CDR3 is TGCAGTGCTAGACTCGGGAGGACGGGATACAATGAGCAGTTCTTC.

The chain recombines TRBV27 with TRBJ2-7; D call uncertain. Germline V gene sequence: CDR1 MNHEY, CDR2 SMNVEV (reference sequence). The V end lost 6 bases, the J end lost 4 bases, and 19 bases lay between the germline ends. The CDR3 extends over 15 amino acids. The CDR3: CASRTELVPPYEQYF. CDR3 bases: TGTGCCAGCAGGACTGAGCTAGTTCCCCCATACGAGCAGTACTTC.

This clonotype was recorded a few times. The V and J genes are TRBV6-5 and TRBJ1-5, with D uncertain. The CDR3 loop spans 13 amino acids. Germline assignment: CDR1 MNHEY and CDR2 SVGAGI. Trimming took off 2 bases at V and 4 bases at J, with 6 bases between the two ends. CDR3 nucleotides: TGTGCCAGCAGTTACGTCGTAAATCAGCCCCAGCATTTT. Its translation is CASSYVVNQPQHF.

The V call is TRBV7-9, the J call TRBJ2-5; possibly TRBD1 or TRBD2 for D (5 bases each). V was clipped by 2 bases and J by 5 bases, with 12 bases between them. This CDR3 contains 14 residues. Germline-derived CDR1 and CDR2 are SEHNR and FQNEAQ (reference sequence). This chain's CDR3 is CASSLTLGEETQYF. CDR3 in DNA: TGTGCCAGCAGCTTAACCTTAGGGGAGGAGACCCAGTACTTC.

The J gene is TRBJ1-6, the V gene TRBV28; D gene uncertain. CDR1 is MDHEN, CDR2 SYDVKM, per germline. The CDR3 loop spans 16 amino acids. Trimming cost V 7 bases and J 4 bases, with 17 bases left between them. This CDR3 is CASTRDWAGYNSPLHF. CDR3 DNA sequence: TGTGCCAGCACCCGAGACTGGGCGGGGTATAATTCACCCCTCCACTTT.

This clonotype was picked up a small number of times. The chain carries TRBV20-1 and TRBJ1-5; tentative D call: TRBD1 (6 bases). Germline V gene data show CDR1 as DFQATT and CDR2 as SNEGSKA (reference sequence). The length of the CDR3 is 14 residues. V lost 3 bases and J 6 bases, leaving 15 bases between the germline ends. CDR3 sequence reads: CSASDTGLAQPQHF. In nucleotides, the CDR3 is TGCAGTGCTAGCGATACAGGGTTGGCTCAGCCCCAGCATTTT.